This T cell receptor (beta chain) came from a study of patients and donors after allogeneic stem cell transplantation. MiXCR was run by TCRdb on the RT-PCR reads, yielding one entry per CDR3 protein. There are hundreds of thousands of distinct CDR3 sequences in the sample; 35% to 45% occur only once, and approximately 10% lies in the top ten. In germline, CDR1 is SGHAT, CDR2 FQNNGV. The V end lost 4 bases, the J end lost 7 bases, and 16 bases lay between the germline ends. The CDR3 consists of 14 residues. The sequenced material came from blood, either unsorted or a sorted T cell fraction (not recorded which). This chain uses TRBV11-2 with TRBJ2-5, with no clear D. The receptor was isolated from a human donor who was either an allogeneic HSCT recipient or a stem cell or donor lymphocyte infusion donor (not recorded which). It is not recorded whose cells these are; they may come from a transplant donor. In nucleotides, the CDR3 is TGTGCCAGCAGCTCAACGAAAGGGCTTTGGACCCAGTACTTC. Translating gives CASSSTKGLWTQYF.